The TCR beta chain under discussion was sequenced for a study of T-cell reconstitution after alpha-beta-depleted transplantation in children. A TCRbeta library incorporating unique molecular identifiers was prepared. TCRdb redid the calling of the PCR reads with MiXCR, one entry per CDR3 protein. The table has around 230,000 distinct CDR3 sequences, 17% seen once. This clonotype showed up just a few times. Its specificity is not known. The study's findings and limits: As was reported, about two months after transplant, alpha-beta T cells came from several hundred expanded graft clones. Where some patients showed high TCRbeta diversity at day 60, it came from recipient T cells and thymic progenitors that had survived. By one year post-transplant, T-cell counts and diversity largely arose from T cells that were newly produced.

The CDR3 runs 13 residues. V lost 10 bases to trimming and J lost 4 bases, with 14 bases between them. The germline gives CDR1 ENHRY, CDR2 SYGVKD. The source of this sequence is a male patient aged 2-15 years who had a stem cell transplant for acute lymphoblastic leukemia, so the T cells may come from the graft donor. The specimen was PBMCs, mostly from graft donor cells, collected 360 days after TCRalphabeta/CD19-depleted stem cell transplant. This rearrangement joins TRBV10-3 to TRBJ1-5, with D hard to call. Written as DNA, the CDR3 is TGTGCCACGACACTGGACGAAAATCAGCCCCAGCATTTT. Its protein product is CATTLDENQPQHF.